This TCR beta chain was profiled in a study of T-cell reconstitution after alpha-beta-depleted transplantation in children. Looked up from germline, CDR1 is MNHEY and CDR2 is SVGAGI. The CDR3 is 16 amino acids. The ends were cut back, 5 bases at V and 0 bases at J, with 15 bases in the middle. Construction of the TCRbeta library involved unique molecular identifiers. TCRdb used MiXCR to reprocess the PCR reads, holding one entry per CDR3 protein. The data show around 110,000 distinct CDR3 sequences, around 10% seen once. The TCR comes from a boy between 2 and 10 years old with acute lymphoblastic leukemia, due to receive a stem cell transplant. The source was PBMCs, collected before TCRalphabeta/CD19-depleted stem cell transplant. The chain is built from TRBV6-5 and TRBJ2-3; either TRBD1 or TRBD2 may fit D (6 bases each). The CDR3 loop reads CASSLEGGFSTDTQYF. In DNA form, the CDR3 reads TGTGCCAGCAGTCTCGAGGGGGGTTTTAGCACAGATACGCAGTATTTT.